This TCR beta chain was profiled in a study of glioma-infiltrating T cells after dendritic cell vaccination. The CDR3 loop spans 14 amino acids. Between the trimmed V and J ends, which lost 5 bases and 8 bases, there was a span of 15 bases. The germline V gene has CDR1 MNHEY and CDR2 SVGAGI. The method was immunoSEQ multiplex PCR; TCRdb's version includes in-frame clones alone and lacks a portion of them. The table shows about 73,000 clones, with roughly 80% occurring only once. Sequencing was performed on blood, taken before dendritic cell vaccination. V gene TRBV6-5 combines with J gene TRBJ1-4; D may be TRBD1 (5 bases). The clonotype originates from a human donor with glioblastoma. The CDR3 DNA reads as TGTGCCAGCAGTCCCCTCCTGGGGCCCGAAAAACTGTTTTTT. Protein product: CASSPLLGPEKLFF.